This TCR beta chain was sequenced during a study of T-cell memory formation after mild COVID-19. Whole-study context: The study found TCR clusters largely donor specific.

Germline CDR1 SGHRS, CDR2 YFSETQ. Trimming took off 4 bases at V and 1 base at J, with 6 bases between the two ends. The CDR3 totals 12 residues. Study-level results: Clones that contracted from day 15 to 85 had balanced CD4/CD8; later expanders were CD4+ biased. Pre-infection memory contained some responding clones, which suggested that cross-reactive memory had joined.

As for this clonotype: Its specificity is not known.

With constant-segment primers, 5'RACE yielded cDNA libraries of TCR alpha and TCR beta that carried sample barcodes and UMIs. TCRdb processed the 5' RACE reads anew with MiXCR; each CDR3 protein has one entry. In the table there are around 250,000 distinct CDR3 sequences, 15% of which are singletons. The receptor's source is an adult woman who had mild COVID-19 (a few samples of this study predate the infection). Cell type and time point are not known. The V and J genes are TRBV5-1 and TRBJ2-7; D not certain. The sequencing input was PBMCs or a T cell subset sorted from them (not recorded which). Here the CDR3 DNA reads TGCGCCAGCAGCACTCCATCCTACGAGCAGTACTTC. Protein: CASSTPSYEQYF.